These 12 T cell receptor beta chains were sequenced from one sample in a study of shared clonotypes between healthy human individuals. Produced via immunoSEQ multiplex PCR; TCRdb's table is partial and in-frame only. The sample lists fewer than 700,000 clones, 95% occurring once. Naive CD8 cells lacked CD45RO and underwent positive selection for CCR7, leaving out terminally differentiated effector memory CD45RA+ cells. Material: naive CD8+ T cells sorted from blood. Receptors originate from a woman in her twenties or thirties in good health.

CDR3 sequence reads: CASSGTDNEQFF. The DNA for the CDR3 is TGTGCCAGCAGTGGAACGGACAATGAGCAGTTCTTC. This rearrangement joins TRBV6-1 to TRBJ2-1; no reliable D call. The V end was cut by 4 bases, the J end by 5 bases, with 6 bases between. Looked up from germline, CDR1 is MNHNS and CDR2 is SASEGT. This CDR3 is 12 amino acids long.

Points on this clone: The identical CDR3 is also encoded by other nucleotide sequences in the sample. This chain connects TRBV13 to TRBJ2-7; D ambiguous. The CDR3 is 12 amino acids. Germline V lookup: CDR1 PRHDT, CDR2 FYEKMQ (reference sequence). With 4 bases removed from V and 0 bases from J, the gap between germline ends came to 4 bases. CDR3 in amino acids: CASSSSSYEQYF. The CDR3 DNA follows: TGTGCCAGCAGCTCTAGCTCCTACGAGCAGTACTTC.

The rearrangement uses TRBV27 and TRBJ2-2; TRBD2 agrees at 13 bases. The junction had 10 bases not matched to a gene; V was cut back by 6 bases and J by 9 bases. The CDR3 spans 16 residues. Germline CDR1 reads MNHEY; CDR2 reads SMNVEV (reference sequence). The CDR3 protein is CASSARTSGSVRELFF. The CDR3, as DNA: TGTGCCAGCAGCGCTAGGACTAGCGGGAGCGTCCGGGAGCTGTTTTTT.

The chain employs TRBV11-2 and TRBJ2-7; no reliable D call. Germline-derived CDR1 and CDR2 are SGHAT and FQNNGV. V was shortened by 5 bases and J by 3 bases, with 14 bases between the two germline ends. This CDR3 has 14 amino acids. CDR3 amino acids: CASSLRVLDYEQYF. In DNA form, the CDR3 reads TGTGCCAGCAGCCTCCGGGTCCTCGACTACGAGCAGTACTTC.

The chain recombines TRBV29-1 with TRBJ2-1; D gene unclear. V lost 5 bases to trimming and J lost 10 bases, with 15 bases between them. CDR1 and CDR2 from the germline V gene are SQVTM and ANQGSEA. This CDR3 comprises 12 residues. As DNA, the CDR3 is TGCAGCGTTAAAACGGCTTTGTGGGAGCAGTTCTTC. Protein product: CSVKTALWEQFF.

This chain links TRBV13 with TRBJ2-1; D is perhaps TRBD1 or TRBD2 (5 bases each). The CDR3 covers 14 residues. V lost 6 bases, J lost 12 bases, and 21 bases lay in between. Germline-derived CDR1 and CDR2 are PRHDT and FYEKMQ (reference sequence). The CDR3 sequence: CASRTGTGGFRQFF. CDR3 bases: TGTGCCAGCAGAACCGGGACGGGCGGGTTTCGGCAGTTCTTC.

Only one count was recorded for this clone. The J gene is TRBJ2-7, the V gene TRBV27, with 10 bases fitting TRBD2. V gave up 3 bases and J gave up 6 bases; unmatched junction bases: 11. The CDR3 extends over 16 amino acids. Looked up from germline, CDR1 is MNHEY and CDR2 is SMNVEV (reference sequence). CDR3 sequence: CASSLGSGRIPGEQYF. CDR3 coding DNA: TGTGCCAGCAGTTTGGGTAGCGGGAGGATCCCCGGCGAGCAGTACTTC.

This chain links TRBV19 with TRBJ1-5; possibly TRBD1 for D (6 bases). The CDR3 has 12 residues. The germline V gene encodes CDR1 LNHDA and CDR2 SQIVND (reference sequence). Trimming removed 7 bases from V and 5 bases from J, with 9 bases in between. CDR3 sequence: CASKTGYQPQHF. The CDR3 nucleotides are TGTGCCAGTAAAACAGGGTATCAGCCCCAGCATTTT.

The chain combines TRBV27 with TRBJ1-2; no clear D gene. CDR3 length: 15 residues. Germline CDR1 is MNHEY and CDR2 is SMNVEV (reference sequence). Trimming shortened V by 0 bases and J by 8 bases, and 16 bases separated the two germline ends. CDR3 sequence reads: CASSLSYGNRRGYTF. In DNA form, the CDR3 reads TGTGCCAGCAGTTTATCGTACGGAAATCGTCGGGGCTACACCTTC.

The chain uses TRBV19 and TRBJ2-1; TRBD2 might be the D (5 bases). Germline V gene lookup returns CDR1 LNHDA and CDR2 SQIVND (reference sequence). The CDR3 has 16 residues. V lost 0 bases to trimming and J lost 2 bases, with 11 bases between them. For the CDR3, the DNA is TGTGCCAGTAGTATAGATCGGGAAGGGACCTACAATGAGCAGTTCTTC. It is translated as CASSIDREGTYNEQFF.

The chain carries TRBV11-1 and TRBJ2-1; the D is unclear. Germline V CDR1 and CDR2: SGHAT, FQDESV (reference sequence). V lost 1 base and J 0 bases, leaving 10 bases between the germline ends. The CDR3 runs 16 residues. The CDR3 loop reads CASSLEAPSSYNEQFF. CDR3 coding DNA: TGTGCCAGCAGCTTAGAAGCGCCCAGCTCCTACAATGAGCAGTTCTTC.

The chain links TRBV27 to TRBJ2-7, with TRBD2 identical over 12 bases. This CDR3 has 17 residues. With V trimmed by 2 bases and J by 0 bases, 5 bases remained unmatched. Germline V lookup: CDR1 MNHEY, CDR2 SMNVEV (reference sequence). The CDR3 sequence: CASSLLLAGGSSYEQYF. CDR3 bases: TGTGCCAGCAGTTTACTACTAGCGGGGGGAAGCTCCTACGAGCAGTACTTC.